Listed below are T cell receptor beta chains from one sample, sequenced in a study of OX40 agonist ivuxolimab in advanced cancers. The assay was immunoSEQ multiplex PCR, and TCRdb's table has in-frame clones only and misses some. The top ten hold roughly 11% of the sample, which has 60,000 to 100,000 clones, just under 95% seen once. The source material was CD4+ or CD8+ T cells sorted from blood, sampled in a trial of the OX40 agonist ivuxolimab. The receptor source for this set is an adult with an advanced solid tumor such as melanoma, head and neck, liver or kidney cancer. Each CDR3 is given with its conserved first and last residue. D genes are given only for firm matches. Only some rows state a clone size, as once, few, many or a class for expanded clones.

TRBJ2-5 | NA | TRBV7-9 | few | TGTGCCAGCAGCTTATTTGAGAACTTCCTTGAGACCCAGTACTTC | CASSLFENFLETQYF
TRBJ2-3 | NA | TRBV9 | NA | TGTGCCAGCAGCGTAGAGGGAAGCCCGGCAGATACGCAGTATTTT | CASSVEGSPADTQYF
TRBJ2-7 | TRBD2 | TRBV15 | NA | TGTGCCACCAGCAGAGATAAAGGACTAGCTGACTACGAGCAGTACTTC | CATSRDKGLADYEQYF
TRBJ1-1 | NA | TRBV5-4 | NA | TGTGCCAGCAGCTTGCTCCAGGGCACTGAAGCTTTCTTT | CASSLLQGTEAFF
TRBJ2-7 | TRBD2 | TRBV7-9 | NA | TGTGCCAGCAGCTTTCCGGGGGGTTTGCGCGAGCAGTACTTC | CASSFPGGLREQYF
TRBJ2-7 | TRBD2 | TRBV11-2 | once | TGTGCCAGCAGCTTAATCGCGCGGGGGGAAAACTACGAGCAGTACTTC | CASSLIARGENYEQYF
TRBJ1-4 | NA | TRBV19 | NA | TGTGCCAGTAGTATATCTGGGAATGGGGAAAAACTGTTTTTT | CASSISGNGEKLFF
TRBJ1-1 | TRBD1 | TRBV7-9 | NA | TGTGCCAGCAGCCTTGACAGGGTTCAGGACACTGAAGCTTTCTTT | CASSLDRVQDTEAFF
TRBJ2-7 | NA | TRBV11-1 | NA | TGTGCCAGCAGCTCCGGGATATACGAGCAGTACTTC | CASSSGIYEQYF
TRBJ2-7 | NA | TRBV5-4 | NA | TGTGCCAGCAGCTTGGACGTAAGCGTTCAGGACGAGCAGTACTTC | CASSLDVSVQDEQYF
TRBJ2-7 | TRBD1 | TRBV4-2 | NA | TGTGCCAGCAGCCGGGGGACAGGGGGTTCCTACGAGCAGTACTTC | CASSRGTGGSYEQYF
TRBJ2-7 | NA | TRBV11-2 | NA | TGTGCCAGCAAGGGCTACGAGCAGTACTTC | CASKGYEQYF
TRBJ2-3 | TRBD2 | TRBV5-4 | NA | TGTGCCAGCAGCTCCGGACTAGCGGGGCCCAGAGGGGCAGATACGCAGTATTTT | CASSSGLAGPRGADTQYF
TRBJ2-6 | TRBD2 | TRBV6-1 | NA | TGTGCCAGCAGGATTAAGCGGGACTTCGTCCTGACTTTC | CASRIKRDFVLTF
TRBJ2-5 | NA | TRBV7-2 | NA | TGTGCCAGCAGCTTGGATGGTGGGCAAACCCAGTACTTC | CASSLDGGQTQYF
TRBJ1-2 | TRBD1 | TRBV5-4 | NA | TGTGCCAGCAGGCGGACAGGCGGGGAACGGGATGGCTACACCTTC | CASRRTGGERDGYTF
TRBJ2-7 | TRBD1 | TRBV6-5 | NA | TGTGCCAGCAGTTACCAGGGGGCGGAGTACGAGCAGTACTTC | CASSYQGAEYEQYF
TRBJ1-1 | NA | TRBV6-1 | NA | TGTGCCACCACCTTGAGCCCAACAACCCTCACTGAAGCTTTCTTT | CATTLSPTTLTEAFF
TRBJ2-5 | NA | TRBV9 | few | TGTGCCAGCAGCTTGGACAGTCTATCCCCGGAGACCCAGTACTTC | CASSLDSLSPETQYF
TRBJ1-2 | TRBD1 | TRBV5-6 | once | TGTGCCAGCAGCCCCGTTCCGGGACAGCGCCCTCCTAACTATGGCTACACCTTC | CASSPVPGQRPPNYGYTF
TRBJ2-1 | TRBD2 | TRBV15 | NA | TGTGCCACCAGCAGAGGGCGGGGGGATCAAAATGAGCAGTTCTTC | CATSRGRGDQNEQFF
TRBJ2-7 | TRBD2 | TRBV5-6 | NA | TGTGCCAGCAGCTTTGGACTAGCGGGGGGCGGCGAGCAGTACTTC | CASSFGLAGGGEQYF
TRBJ2-7 | NA | TRBV5-1 | once | TGCGCCAGCAGCTTGGATAGCGCAGGGTTGGTTGTCGAGCAGTACTTC | CASSLDSAGLVVEQYF
TRBJ1-2 | NA | TRBV5-4 | once | TGTGCCAGCAGTCTAATGATAAGGGATGGCTACACCTTC | CASSLMIRDGYTF
TRBJ1-1 | NA | TRBV9 | few | TGTGCCAGCAGCGTCCCCCTCGGTGGAAACACTGAAGCTTTCTTT | CASSVPLGGNTEAFF
TRBJ1-1 | NA | TRBV30 | NA | TGTGCCTGGAGTGAGGGGCTGAGCACTGAAGCTTTCTTT | CAWSEGLSTEAFF
TRBJ1-1 | NA | TRBV12-5 | NA | TGTGCTAGTGGTTTGTTTGGGGCGTTGGACGAAGCTTTCTTT | CASGLFGALDEAFF
TRBJ1-5 | NA | TRBV21-1 | NA | TGTGCCAGCAGCAAAGAGGACAGGGTTTTTCAGCCCCAGCATTTT | CASSKEDRVFQPQHF
TRBJ2-7 | NA | TRBV5-1 | NA | TGCGCCAGTCGAGGGGCTAGCTACGAGCAGTACTTC | CASRGASYEQYF
TRBJ2-1 | NA | TRBV11-2 | NA | TGTGCCAGCAGCCCCCAGCAGGGGCCCTCCTACAATGAGCAGTTCTTC | CASSPQQGPSYNEQFF
TRBJ2-7 | TRBD1 | TRBV27 | NA | TGTGCCAGCAGTTTATCGGCTGGACAGGGGTTCTACGAGCAGTACTTC | CASSLSAGQGFYEQYF
TRBJ2-1 | TRBD2 | TRBV13 | NA | TGTGCCAGCAGCCCGGGACTAGCGGGGGAAAGCTCCTACAATGAGCAGTTCTTC | CASSPGLAGESSYNEQFF
TRBJ2-3 | TRBD2 | TRBV4-1 | NA | TGCGCCAGCAGCCAAGATGACAGCGGGGGGGCCCGAGATACGCAGTATTTT | CASSQDDSGGARDTQYF
TRBJ2-1 | TRBD1 | TRBV29-1 | NA | TGCAGCGTTCTGTGGGCAGGGGGCGCCCCCTACAATGAGCAGTTCTTC | CSVLWAGGAPYNEQFF
TRBJ2-7 | NA | TRBV29-1 | NA | TGCAGCGTTGTACGAGACTCCTACGAGCAGTACTTC | CSVVRDSYEQYF
TRBJ1-4 | NA | TRBV9 | NA | TGTGCCAGCAGCGTCTCAGGGGCAACTAATGAAAAACTGTTTTTT | CASSVSGATNEKLFF
TRBJ2-6 | TRBD1 | TRBV4-3 | many | TGCGCCAGCAGCCAAGCGGAGACAGGGGGCTCTGGGGCCAACGTCCTGACTTTC | CASSQAETGGSGANVLTF
TRBJ1-2 | NA | TRBV25-1 | once | TGTGCCAGCAGTGAACAGATCTATGGCTACACCTTC | CASSEQIYGYTF
TRBJ2-7 | NA | TRBV15 | NA | TGTGCCACCAGCAGATCACTACCTACCTACGAGCAGTACTTC | CATSRSLPTYEQYF
TRBJ1-4 | NA | TRBV19 | NA | TGTGCCAGTAGTGTGACAGCGGTCCTTTCCGAAAAACTGTTTTTT | CASSVTAVLSEKLFF
TRBJ2-7 | NA | TRBV29-1 | once | TGCAGCGTTGAAGATCCTGCCAGCAGCTCCTACGAGCAGTACTTC | CSVEDPASSSYEQYF
TRBJ1-2 | NA | TRBV7-9 | NA | TGTGCCAGCAGCTTGGGGGACTCTCTGGGTCCCTATGGCTACACCTTC | CASSLGDSLGPYGYTF
TRBJ2-3 | NA | TRBV11-2 | NA | TGTGCCAGCAGCTCACCTGGGGGGGGGCAAGATACGCAGTATTTT | CASSSPGGGQDTQYF
TRBJ2-3 | TRBD2 | TRBV7-9 | few | TGTGCCAGCAGCTTCGGGGGGTTCACAGATACGCAGTATTTT | CASSFGGFTDTQYF
TRBJ2-7 | TRBD2 | TRBV10-3 | NA | TGTGCCATCAGTGCCGGACTAGCTTACGAGCAGTACTTC | CAISAGLAYEQYF
TRBJ2-3 | NA | TRBV19 | NA | TGTGCCAGTAGTAATCAAGCCGGGACTTTCACAGATACGCAGTATTTT | CASSNQAGTFTDTQYF
TRBJ2-5 | NA | TRBV7-9 | NA | TGTGCCAGCAGCTCCCTGGATCTGTACCAAGAGACCCAGTACTTC | CASSSLDLYQETQYF
TRBJ2-5 | NA | TRBV7-3 | NA | TGTGCCAGCAGCTTAATTGGGGGTCAAGAGACCCAGTACTTC | CASSLIGGQETQYF
TRBJ1-5 | TRBD1 | TRBV27 | NA | TGTGCCAGCCATTCCGGGACAGGGTTGCATCAGCCCCAGCATTTT | CASHSGTGLHQPQHF
TRBJ2-1 | NA | TRBV10-2 | NA | TGCGCCAGCAGTGACCAGGGTTACGAGGTTGAGCAGTTCTTC | CASSDQGYEVEQFF
TRBJ1-2 | NA | TRBV27 | NA | TGTGCCAGCAGTTTAGTCGGTTCGGATGGCTACACCTTC | CASSLVGSDGYTF
TRBJ2-3 | NA | TRBV19 | NA | TGTGCCAGTAACCGTTGGGGCGGTACAGATACGCAGTATTTT | CASNRWGGTDTQYF
TRBJ2-7 | NA | TRBV6-1 | NA | TGTGCCAGCAGTGACAGGGGAGTGTGGAGTTACGAGCAGTACTTC | CASSDRGVWSYEQYF
TRBJ1-6 | NA | TRBV19 | NA | TGTGCCAGTTCCACGAGCAGTAATTATTCACCCCTCCACTTT | CASSTSSNYSPLHF
TRBJ2-7 | NA | TRBV27 | NA | TGTGCCAGCAGTTTACGGGGGCCAACCTACGAGCAGTACTTC | CASSLRGPTYEQYF
TRBJ2-7 | TRBD1 | TRBV7-9 | NA | TGTGCCAGCAGCTCCCCAGGGGGCAGCTACGAGCAGTACTTC | CASSSPGGSYEQYF
TRBJ2-6 | TRBD1 | TRBV7-9 | NA | TGTGCCAGCAGCTCAGCCGGGACAGGGATCAGCGTCCTGACTTTC | CASSSAGTGISVLTF
TRBJ2-3 | NA | TRBV6-5 | NA | TGTGCCAGCAGTTACCTGAGGGGGGATACGCAGTATTTT | CASSYLRGDTQYF